This T cell receptor beta chain was retrieved from a study of technical replicates of blood from a few donors (dated by TCRdb to between 2016 and 2019). Library preparation was by the immunoSEQ multiplex PCR assay. The table was pulled from immuneACCESS by TCRdb, which kept in-frame rearrangements only. Such tables lose some clones; where checked, under half of the loss comes from unresolved V genes, and the rest has no known cause. Across this sample there are about 79,000 clones, with 94% seen only once. The ten largest clones capture 0.25% to 0.3% of the sample. CDR1 is given as ENHRY and CDR2 as SYGVKD, both from the germline V gene. Compared with germline, V lacks 6 bases and J lacks 5 bases; bases without a gene match: 4. The CDR3 covers 13 residues, taking in both the cysteine and the phenylalanine. This entry keeps only the CDR3 DNA: 39 bases, framed from base 1. With regard to this clone: The specificity of this receptor is unknown. There are no base qualities to consult, and no much larger clone falls within one base.

The rearrangement combines TRBV10-3 with TRBJ2-1; 7 bases in the middle match TRBD2. The source of this sequence is a human donor in good health. Specimen: T cells isolated from PBMCs. The CDR3 corresponds to CAISFREDNEQFF. The DNA sequence is as follows: TGTGCCATCAGCTTTCGGGAGGACAATGAGCAGTTCTTC.